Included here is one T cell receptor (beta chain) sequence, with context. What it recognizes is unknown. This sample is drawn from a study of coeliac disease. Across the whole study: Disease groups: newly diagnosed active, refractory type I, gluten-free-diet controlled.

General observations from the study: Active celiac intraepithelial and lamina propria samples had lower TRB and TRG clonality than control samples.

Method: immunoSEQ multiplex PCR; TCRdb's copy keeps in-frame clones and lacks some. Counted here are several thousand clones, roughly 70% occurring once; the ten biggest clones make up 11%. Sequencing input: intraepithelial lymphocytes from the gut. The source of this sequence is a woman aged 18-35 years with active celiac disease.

CDR3 DNA: TGCGCCAGCAGCTCGGGACAGCAAGAGACCCAGTACTTC. The encoded protein is CASSSGQQETQYF. V is TRBV5-1 and J is TRBJ2-5; 7 bases map to TRBD1. V shed 3 bases, J shed 2 bases, and the junction held 1 base outside the gene matches. Germline lookup yields CDR1 SGHRS and CDR2 YFSETQ. This CDR3 region has 13 residues.